A single sample gave rise to the 10 T cell receptor beta chains below, sequenced in a study of regulatory T cells in long-lasting Graves disease. Arm-PCR of CDR3 regions with iRepertoire HTBI primers generated TCR beta libraries. TCRdb called the multiplex PCR reads again in MiXCR, with one record for every CDR3 protein. The sample has 420,000 or so distinct CDR3 sequences; about 15% are singletons. The time point: newly diagnosed GD, antithyroid drugs for less than 3 months. PBMC RNA was the source of the TCR library. The same sample was also used in a study of T cells in Graves' hyperthyroidism and ophthalmopathy.

Sequenced here: peripheral blood mononuclear cells (PBMCs), sampled at new diagnosis, from a patient treated with antithyroid drugs. Source of these receptors: a woman between 18 and 30 years old with Graves disease.

There are many counts of this clonotype. This rearrangement joins TRBV5-1 to TRBJ2-1; D is possibly TRBD1 (5 bases). Deletions cut 0 bases from V and 8 bases from J, with 9 bases between. The CDR3 length is 13 residues. Per the germline V gene, CDR1 is SGHRS and CDR2 is YFSETQ. The CDR3 loop is CASSLAGAHEQFF. The DNA of the CDR3 is TGCGCCAGCAGCTTGGCTGGGGCCCATGAGCAGTTCTTC.

The table lists this clonotype with many counts. The V gene is TRBV7-2, the J gene TRBJ2-3; 8 nucleotides match TRBD1. The CDR3 loop spans 14 amino acids. CDR1 and CDR2 (germline): SGHTA, FQGNSA. The junction had 2 bases not matched to a gene; V was cut back by 5 bases and J by 1 base. The CDR3: CASSQTGGTDTQYF. For the CDR3, the DNA is TGTGCCAGCAGCCAGACAGGGGGCACAGATACGCAGTATTTT. The whole variable domain, filled in from reference TRBV7-2 and TRBJ2-3, reads GAGVSQSPSNKVTEKGKDVELRCDPISGHTALYWYRQSLGQGLEFLIYFQGNSAPDKSGLPSDRFSAERTGGSVSTLTIQRTQQEDSAVYLCASSQTGGTDTQYFGPGTRLTVL.

This clonotype has at least ten counts. The chain is built from TRBV12-3 or TRBV12-4 and TRBJ2-3, with 9 bases matching TRBD2. The CDR3 length is 15 residues. Trimming cost V 3 bases and J 2 bases; bases outside gene matches: 3. DNA for the CDR3: TGTGCCAGCAGTTTTCTAGCGGGATTCACAGATACGCAGTATTTT. Amino acids: CASSFLAGFTDTQYF.

This rearrangement joins TRBV19 to TRBJ1-5; D ambiguous. The germline CDR1 and CDR2 sequences are LNHDA and SQIVND (reference sequence). The ends were cut back, 10 bases at V and 0 bases at J, with 13 bases in the middle. CDR3 length: 14 residues. The CDR3 DNA is TGTGCCATCAGCCGCGGTACTAGCAATCAGCCCCAGCATTTT. This encodes CAISRGTSNQPQHF.

This clonotype appeared many times. The chain carries TRBV20-1 and TRBJ1-6, with unresolved D. Germline assignment: CDR1 DFQATT and CDR2 SNEGSKA (reference sequence). This CDR3 spans 13 amino acids. Between the trimmed V and J ends, which lost 6 bases and 11 bases, there was a span of 17 bases. The CDR3 loop is CSALPGPMAPLHF. The CDR3 bases are TGCAGTGCCCTGCCCGGGCCCATGGCACCCCTCCACTTT.

This chain uses TRBV7-9 with TRBJ2-3; TRBD2 is a possible D gene (6 bases). Looked up from germline, CDR1 is SEHNR and CDR2 is FQNEAQ (reference sequence). The CDR3 consists of 15 residues. V shed 4 bases and J shed 2 bases, with 13 bases lying between them. CDR3 sequence (DNA): TGTGCCAGCAGCTCCCGACTAGTTTCCACAGATACGCAGTATTTT. Encoded protein: CASSSRLVSTDTQYF.

This chain links TRBV9 with TRBJ2-3; the D gene is possibly TRBD2 (6 bases). The V and J ends lost 4 bases and 4 bases respectively, with 19 bases between them. The CDR3 covers 16 residues. Germline CDR1 SGDLS, CDR2 YYNGEE. In DNA, the CDR3 is TGTGCCAGCAGCCCCCCCCGGGGGAAAGAACCAGATACGCAGTATTTT. Protein product: CASSPPRGKEPDTQYF.

This clonotype was detected ten times or more. The V and J genes are TRBV7-9 and TRBJ2-1; 13 positions agree with TRBD2. The V gene end was trimmed by 6 bases and the J gene end by 3 bases; junction bases not matched to a gene: 17. The V gene's germline CDR1 is SEHNR and CDR2 FQNEAQ (reference sequence). The CDR3 runs to 20 residues. Here the CDR3 reads CASSRPTGRTSGSVYNEQFF. CDR3 sequence (DNA): TGTGCCAGCAGTCGGCCGACAGGGAGGACTAGCGGGAGTGTCTACAATGAGCAGTTCTTC.

This clonotype was observed many times. V usage is TRBV18 and J usage is TRBJ2-7, with 10 bases aligning to TRBD1. The germline gives CDR1 KGHSH, CDR2 LQKENI. This CDR3 spans 16 amino acids. The V and J ends lost 3 bases and 3 bases, in that order; junction bases with no gene match: 8. CDR3 loop: CASSPFPGQGSYEQYF. The CDR3 DNA sequence: TGTGCCAGCTCACCTTTCCCGGGACAGGGGAGCTACGAGCAGTACTTC.

This chain connects TRBV6-1 to TRBJ1-4, with D unclear. Germline lookup yields CDR1 MNHNS and CDR2 SASEGT. Trimming removed 3 bases at V and 0 bases at J, with 5 bases between. The CDR3 spans 14 residues. As DNA, the CDR3 is TGTGCCAGCAGTGAGATCTCAACTAATGAAAAACTGTTTTTT. It yields the protein CASSEISTNEKLFF.